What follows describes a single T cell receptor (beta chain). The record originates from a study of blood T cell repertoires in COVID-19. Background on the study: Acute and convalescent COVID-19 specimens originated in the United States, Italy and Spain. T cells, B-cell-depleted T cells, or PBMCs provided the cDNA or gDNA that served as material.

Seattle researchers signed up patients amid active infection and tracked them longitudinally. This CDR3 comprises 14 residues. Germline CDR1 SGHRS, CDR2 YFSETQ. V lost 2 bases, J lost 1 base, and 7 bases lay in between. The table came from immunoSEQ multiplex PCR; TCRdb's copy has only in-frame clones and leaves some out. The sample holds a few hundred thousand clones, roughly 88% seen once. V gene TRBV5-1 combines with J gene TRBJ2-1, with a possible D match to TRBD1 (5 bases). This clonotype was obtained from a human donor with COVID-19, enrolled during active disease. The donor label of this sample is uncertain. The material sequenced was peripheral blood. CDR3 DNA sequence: TGCGCCAGCAGCTTAAGACAGTCCTACAATGAGCAGTTCTTC. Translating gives CASSLRQSYNEQFF.